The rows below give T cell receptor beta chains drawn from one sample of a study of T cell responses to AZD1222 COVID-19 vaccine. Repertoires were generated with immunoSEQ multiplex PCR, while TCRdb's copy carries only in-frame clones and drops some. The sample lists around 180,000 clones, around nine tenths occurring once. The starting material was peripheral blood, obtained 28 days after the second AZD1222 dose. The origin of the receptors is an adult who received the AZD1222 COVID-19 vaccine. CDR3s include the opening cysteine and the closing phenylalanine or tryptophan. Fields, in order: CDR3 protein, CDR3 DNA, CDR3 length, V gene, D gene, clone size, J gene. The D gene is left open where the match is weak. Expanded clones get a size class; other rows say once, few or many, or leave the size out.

CDR3aa: CSSRGNQETQYF
CDR3nt: TGCAGCAGTAGGGGGAACCAAGAGACCCAGTACTTC
len: 12
v_gene: TRBV29-1
d_gene: NA
abundance: NA
j_gene: TRBJ2-5

CDR3aa: CASSQRLRAYEQFF
CDR3nt: TGCGCCAGCAGCCAAAGATTGAGGGCCTATGAGCAGTTCTTC
len: 14
v_gene: TRBV4-3
d_gene: NA
abundance: NA
j_gene: TRBJ2-1

CDR3aa: CASTLGGESTDTQYF
CDR3nt: TGTGCCAGCACCCTAGGGGGAGAAAGCACAGATACGCAGTATTTT
len: 15
v_gene: TRBV7-2
d_gene: NA
abundance: NA
j_gene: TRBJ2-3

CDR3aa: CASSILAVTLTGELFF
CDR3nt: TGTGCCAGTAGTATCCTAGCGGTAACACTCACCGGGGAGCTGTTTTTT
len: 16
v_gene: TRBV19
d_gene: TRBD2
abundance: NA
j_gene: TRBJ2-2

CDR3aa: CASSFLGTSPYEQYF
CDR3nt: TGTGCCAGCAGTTTCCTCGGGACTAGTCCCTACGAGCAGTACTTC
len: 15
v_gene: TRBV28
d_gene: TRBD2
abundance: NA
j_gene: TRBJ2-7

CDR3aa: CASSHGPLSSYEQYF
CDR3nt: TGCGCCAGCAGCCACGGACCCTTGAGCTCCTACGAGCAGTACTTC
len: 15
v_gene: TRBV4-3
d_gene: NA
abundance: once
j_gene: TRBJ2-7

CDR3aa: CASRTGGTNTGELFF
CDR3nt: TGTGCCAGCAGGACAGGGGGGACGAACACCGGGGAGCTGTTTTTT
len: 15
v_gene: TRBV27
d_gene: TRBD1
abundance: NA
j_gene: TRBJ2-2

CDR3aa: CASRPTVNYGYTF
CDR3nt: TGTGCCAGCAGACCCACGGTTAACTATGGCTACACCTTC
len: 13
v_gene: TRBV5-7
d_gene: NA
abundance: NA
j_gene: TRBJ1-2

CDR3aa: CASSHQGGQNSPLHF
CDR3nt: TGTGCCAGCAGCCATCAGGGGGGGCAGAATTCACCCCTCCACTTT
len: 15
v_gene: TRBV3-1/TRBV3-2
d_gene: TRBD1
abundance: NA
j_gene: TRBJ1-6

CDR3aa: CASSMVRHAYEQYF
CDR3nt: TGTGCCAGTAGTATGGTACGACATGCCTACGAGCAGTACTTC
len: 14
v_gene: TRBV19
d_gene: NA
abundance: NA
j_gene: TRBJ2-7

CDR3aa: CASSLVGRPAFF
CDR3nt: TGTGCCAGCAGTTTAGTGGGGCGACCAGCTTTCTTT
len: 12
v_gene: TRBV27
d_gene: NA
abundance: once
j_gene: TRBJ1-1

CDR3aa: CSARRSQPQHF
CDR3nt: TGCAGTGCTAGAAGGAGTCAGCCCCAGCATTTT
len: 11
v_gene: TRBV20-1
d_gene: NA
abundance: NA
j_gene: TRBJ1-5

CDR3aa: CASNLGTSGRAPHEQYF
CDR3nt: TGCGCCAGCAACCTCGGGACTAGCGGGAGGGCCCCTCACGAGCAGTACTTC
len: 17
v_gene: TRBV5-1
d_gene: TRBD2
abundance: NA
j_gene: TRBJ2-7

CDR3aa: CASSAPGQGHNEQFF
CDR3nt: TGTGCCAGCAGCGCCCCGGGACAGGGTCATAATGAGCAGTTCTTC
len: 15
v_gene: TRBV7-3
d_gene: TRBD1
abundance: few
j_gene: TRBJ2-1

CDR3aa: CAISERRNRGTDTQYF
CDR3nt: TGTGCCATCAGTGAGCGACGTAACCGGGGCACAGATACGCAGTATTTT
len: 16
v_gene: TRBV10-3
d_gene: NA
abundance: NA
j_gene: TRBJ2-3

CDR3aa: CASRGYSGSTDTQYF
CDR3nt: TGTGCCAGTAGAGGTTATAGCGGGAGCACAGATACGCAGTATTTT
len: 15
v_gene: TRBV19
d_gene: TRBD2
abundance: NA
j_gene: TRBJ2-3

CDR3aa: CASTPRQAGANVLTF
CDR3nt: TGTGCCAGTACCCCCCGACAGGCTGGGGCCAACGTCCTGACTTTC
len: 15
v_gene: TRBV19
d_gene: NA
abundance: NA
j_gene: TRBJ2-6

CDR3aa: CASSSRQEDGYTF
CDR3nt: TGTGCCAGCTCATCGAGACAGGAGGATGGCTACACCTTC
len: 13
v_gene: TRBV18
d_gene: NA
abundance: NA
j_gene: TRBJ1-2

CDR3aa: CASSYAPGRVTEAFF
CDR3nt: TGTGCCAGCAGTTACGCCCCGGGGCGGGTCACTGAAGCTTTCTTT
len: 15
v_gene: TRBV6-5
d_gene: NA
abundance: NA
j_gene: TRBJ1-1

CDR3aa: CASSPPRVGQPQHF
CDR3nt: TGTGCCAGCAGTCCCCCCAGGGTAGGGCAGCCCCAGCATTTT
len: 14
v_gene: TRBV6-5
d_gene: NA
abundance: once
j_gene: TRBJ1-5

CDR3aa: CAIRGSIYNEQFF
CDR3nt: TGTGCTATACGGGGGAGTATCTACAATGAGCAGTTCTTC
len: 13
v_gene: TRBV27
d_gene: NA
abundance: NA
j_gene: TRBJ2-1

CDR3aa: CASSLWQDAEAFF
CDR3nt: TGTGCCAGCAGTCTGTGGCAGGACGCTGAAGCTTTCTTT
len: 13
v_gene: TRBV6-5
d_gene: NA
abundance: NA
j_gene: TRBJ1-1

CDR3aa: CASSPGQGFLQPQHF
CDR3nt: TGTGCCAGCAGCCCGGGACAGGGATTTTTGCAGCCCCAGCATTTT
len: 15
v_gene: TRBV6-2/TRBV6-3
d_gene: TRBD1
abundance: NA
j_gene: TRBJ1-5

CDR3aa: CASSFRGRGTNTEAFF
CDR3nt: TGTGCCAGCAGCTTCAGGGGGCGCGGGACGAACACTGAAGCTTTCTTT
len: 16
v_gene: TRBV7-9
d_gene: TRBD1
abundance: once
j_gene: TRBJ1-1

CDR3aa: CASSEADLRRGVWQPQHF
CDR3nt: TGTGCCAGCAGTGAAGCGGATTTAAGGAGGGGGGTTTGGCAGCCCCAGCATTTT
len: 18
v_gene: TRBV2
d_gene: NA
abundance: NA
j_gene: TRBJ1-5

CDR3aa: CASSTYLRGSYEQYF
CDR3nt: TGTGCCAGCAGCACCTACCTCAGGGGCTCCTACGAGCAGTACTTC
len: 15
v_gene: TRBV7-3
d_gene: NA
abundance: few
j_gene: TRBJ2-7

CDR3aa: CASSLAGLSDTQYF
CDR3nt: TGTGCCAGCAGCCTAGCGGGACTATCAGATACGCAGTATTTT
len: 14
v_gene: TRBV7-3
d_gene: TRBD2
abundance: NA
j_gene: TRBJ2-3

CDR3aa: CASSQDLLGNTQYF
CDR3nt: TGTGCCAGCAGCCAAGATCTTTTAGGGAATACGCAGTATTTT
len: 14
v_gene: TRBV14
d_gene: NA
abundance: NA
j_gene: TRBJ2-3

CDR3aa: CASSLDQGREETQYF
CDR3nt: TGTGCCAGCAGCTTAGATCAAGGCAGGGAAGAGACCCAGTACTTC
len: 15
v_gene: TRBV11-2
d_gene: NA
abundance: NA
j_gene: TRBJ2-5

CDR3aa: CASSEYSYEQYF
CDR3nt: TGTGCCAGCAGCGAATACTCCTACGAGCAGTACTTC
len: 12
v_gene: TRBV5-8
d_gene: NA
abundance: NA
j_gene: TRBJ2-7

CDR3aa: CASSPGTGYEQYF
CDR3nt: TGTGCCAGCAGCCCCGGGACAGGCTACGAGCAGTACTTC
len: 13
v_gene: TRBV3-1/TRBV3-2
d_gene: TRBD1
abundance: NA
j_gene: TRBJ2-7

CDR3aa: CASSPIQETQYF
CDR3nt: TGTGCCAGCAGTCCCATCCAAGAGACCCAGTACTTC
len: 12
v_gene: TRBV12-3/TRBV12-4
d_gene: NA
abundance: NA
j_gene: TRBJ2-5

CDR3aa: CASSVPGAEFYEQYF
CDR3nt: TGTGCCAGCAGCGTTCCGGGAGCCGAGTTCTACGAGCAGTACTTC
len: 15
v_gene: TRBV5-6
d_gene: NA
abundance: few
j_gene: TRBJ2-7

CDR3aa: CASSSPRVSPLHF
CDR3nt: TGTGCCAGCAGCTCCCCTAGAGTTTCACCCCTCCACTTT
len: 13
v_gene: TRBV7-2
d_gene: NA
abundance: few
j_gene: TRBJ1-6

CDR3aa: CASSIGGGGRIHIQYF
CDR3nt: TGTGCCAGTAGTATAGGCGGGGGAGGAAGGATTCACATTCAGTACTTC
len: 16
v_gene: TRBV19
d_gene: TRBD2
abundance: once
j_gene: TRBJ2-4

CDR3aa: CASSLGARGRQETQYF
CDR3nt: TGCGCCAGCAGCTTGGGAGCCAGGGGGCGTCAGGAGACCCAGTACTTC
len: 16
v_gene: TRBV5-1
d_gene: TRBD1
abundance: NA
j_gene: TRBJ2-5

CDR3aa: CAWSGLAGGSVDEQFF
CDR3nt: TGTGCCTGGAGTGGACTAGCGGGAGGGTCGGTTGATGAGCAGTTCTTC
len: 16
v_gene: TRBV30
d_gene: TRBD2
abundance: NA
j_gene: TRBJ2-1

CDR3aa: CASSLELSTVGELFF
CDR3nt: TGTGCCAGCAGCCTGGAGCTCTCAACTGTCGGGGAGCTGTTTTTT
len: 15
v_gene: TRBV7-2
d_gene: NA
abundance: NA
j_gene: TRBJ2-2

CDR3aa: CASSPGGPAEGNTGELFF
CDR3nt: TGTGCCAGCAGCCCGGGGGGGCCGGCGGAGGGGAACACCGGGGAGCTGTTTTTT
len: 18
v_gene: TRBV21-1
d_gene: NA
abundance: NA
j_gene: TRBJ2-2

CDR3aa: CASRGGSSGNEETQYF
CDR3nt: TGTGCCAGCCGGGGAGGGTCGAGCGGGAATGAAGAGACCCAGTACTTC
len: 16
v_gene: TRBV28
d_gene: TRBD2
abundance: NA
j_gene: TRBJ2-5

CDR3aa: CASSPEAWSTHYEQYF
CDR3nt: TGTGCCAGCAGCCCAGAGGCCTGGTCCACTCACTACGAGCAGTACTTC
len: 16
v_gene: TRBV7-9
d_gene: NA
abundance: NA
j_gene: TRBJ2-7

CDR3aa: CASKPWASGANVLTF
CDR3nt: TGTGCCAGCAAGCCCTGGGCCTCTGGGGCCAACGTCCTGACTTTC
len: 15
v_gene: TRBV27
d_gene: NA
abundance: NA
j_gene: TRBJ2-6

CDR3aa: CASMEHRQETQYF
CDR3nt: TGTGCCAGTATGGAGCACAGGCAAGAGACCCAGTACTTC
len: 13
v_gene: TRBV12-3/TRBV12-4
d_gene: NA
abundance: NA
j_gene: TRBJ2-5

CDR3aa: CASNPPTGSGTEAFF
CDR3nt: TGTGCCAGTAATCCCCCAACAGGGTCGGGAACTGAAGCTTTCTTT
len: 15
v_gene: TRBV19
d_gene: NA
abundance: NA
j_gene: TRBJ1-1

CDR3aa: CASSFQGAGEQYF
CDR3nt: TGTGCCAGCAGTTTCCAGGGGGCTGGAGAGCAGTACTTC
len: 13
v_gene: TRBV6-2/TRBV6-3
d_gene: TRBD1
abundance: many
j_gene: TRBJ2-7

CDR3aa: CASSYLTGGGNQPQHF
CDR3nt: TGTGCCAGCAGTTACTTAACAGGGGGGGGCAATCAGCCCCAGCATTTT
len: 16
v_gene: TRBV6-6
d_gene: TRBD1
abundance: once
j_gene: TRBJ1-5

CDR3aa: CASSENTVSGNTIYF
CDR3nt: TGTGCCAGCAGTGAAAATACCGTTTCTGGAAACACCATATATTTT
len: 15
v_gene: TRBV2
d_gene: NA
abundance: NA
j_gene: TRBJ1-3